Following are 20 T cell receptor beta chains from one sample sequenced in a study of shared clonotypes between healthy human individuals. Clones were sequenced by immunoSEQ multiplex PCR, and TCRdb holds only the in-frame ones, with some missing. The sample has 600,000 or so clones; roughly 98% are singletons. Selected positively for CCR7 and CD45RO-negative, naive CD8 cells excluded terminally differentiated effector memory CD45RA+ cells. The sample consisted of naive CD8+ T cells sorted from blood. The receptors originated from a man aged 25-45 years in good health.

The rearrangement uses TRBV30 and TRBJ1-1; D ambiguous. This CDR3 contains 11 residues. V was clipped by 2 bases and J by 2 bases, with 3 bases between them. Germline V gene sequence: CDR1 GTSNPN, CDR2 SVGIG (reference sequence). The CDR3 sequence: CAWSLNTEAFF. The CDR3 DNA reads TGTGCCTGGAGTTTAAACACTGAAGCTTTCTTT. The variable domain in full, completed from reference TRBV30 and TRBJ1-1, reads SQTIHQWPATLVQPVGSPLSLECTVEGTSNPNLYWYRQAAGRGLQLLFYSVGIGQISSEVPQNLSASRPQDRQFILSSKKLLLSDSGFYLCAWSLNTEAFFGQGTRLTVV.

J is TRBJ2-6 and V is TRBV7-9; perhaps TRBD1 as D (5 bases). Germline V lookup: CDR1 SEHNR, CDR2 FQNEAQ (reference sequence). The CDR3 spans 17 residues. Trimming took off 5 bases at V and 0 bases at J, with 14 bases between the two ends. This CDR3 reads CASSGISRDSGANVLTF. The CDR3 bases are TGTGCCAGCAGCGGAATTAGCAGGGACTCTGGGGCCAACGTCCTGACTTTC.

V is TRBV7-9 and J is TRBJ1-1; D may be TRBD1 (5 bases). The CDR3 consists of 13 residues. Per the germline V gene, CDR1 is SEHNR and CDR2 is FQNEAQ (reference sequence). Trimming shortened V by 6 bases and J by 1 base, and 9 bases separated the two germline ends. The CDR3 spells CASRGPSNTEAFF. CDR3 DNA: TGTGCCAGCAGGGGACCGTCGAACACTGAAGCTTTCTTT.

The chain couples TRBV2 to TRBJ2-7; D is uncertain. Germline V gene sequence: CDR1 SNHLY, CDR2 FYNNEI. Trimming pared 0 bases from V and 0 bases from J, leaving 9 bases between. CDR3 length: 15 amino acids. CDR3 sequence (DNA): TGTGCCAGCAGTGAAGCAAGGCGGAACTCCTACGAGCAGTACTTC. Protein product: CASSEARRNSYEQYF. Full variable domain (missing parts from reference TRBV2 and TRBJ2-7): EPEVTQTPSHQVTQMGQEVILRCVPISNHLYFYWYRQILGQKVEFLVSFYNNEISEKSEIFDDQFSVERPDGSNFTLKIRSTKLEDSAMYFCASSEARRNSYEQYFGPGTRLTVT.

The gene calls are TRBV30 and TRBJ2-3, with 9 positions matching TRBD1. Germline CDR1 GTSNPN, CDR2 SVGIG (reference sequence). Germline trimming cut 6 bases from V and 6 bases from J; bases unmatched to any gene: 7. CDR3 size: 13 residues. The CDR3 protein is CACEQGAGDTQYF. The CDR3 DNA reads TGTGCCTGTGAACAGGGGGCTGGGGATACGCAGTATTTT.

The CDR3 nucleotides read TGCGCCAGCAGGGATCAGGGGGCCAGTGAAAAACTGTTTTTT. Protein sequence: CASRDQGASEKLFF. The rearrangement uses TRBV10-1 and TRBJ1-4, with 8 bases identical to TRBD1. The V and J ends lost 6 bases and 7 bases, in that order; junction bases with no gene match: 7. The CDR3 totals 14 residues. CDR1 WNHNN and CDR2 SYGVQD come from the germline V gene (reference sequence).

The chain joins TRBV2 to TRBJ1-1; tentative D call: TRBD1 (5 bases). V was cut by 5 bases and J by 1 base, with 11 bases left in between. Germline CDR1 and CDR2: SNHLY and FYNNEI. The CDR3 consists of 14 residues. CDR3 in DNA: TGTGCCAGCAGTAAAGGGGAGGGGAACACTGAAGCTTTCTTT. It specifies CASSKGEGNTEAFF. The entire variable domain, with the rest obtained from reference TRBV2 and TRBJ1-1, is as follows: EPEVTQTPSHQVTQMGQEVILRCVPISNHLYFYWYRQILGQKVEFLVSFYNNEISEKSEIFDDQFSVERPDGSNFTLKIRSTKLEDSAMYFCASSKGEGNTEAFFGQGTRLTVV.

V is TRBV6-1 and J is TRBJ2-3, with TRBD1 as a possible D gene (6 bases). V lost 4 bases and J lost 4, with 21 bases in between. Germline V gene sequence: CDR1 MNHNS, CDR2 SASEGT. The length of the CDR3 is 17 residues. The CDR3 loop is CASSARFRPGAPDTQYF. The CDR3 DNA is TGTGCCAGCAGTGCTCGATTTAGGCCAGGGGCCCCAGATACGCAGTATTTT.

The V gene is TRBV27, the J gene TRBJ2-7, with D uncertain. Germline CDR1 is MNHEY and CDR2 is SMNVEV (reference sequence). The CDR3 is 12 residues long. The germline V and J ends were trimmed by 3 bases and 7 bases, with 10 bases remaining between them. CDR3 bases: TGTGCCAGCAGTTTTTACGGACGAGAGCAGTACTTC. Translating it yields CASSFYGREQYF.

The chain employs TRBV29-1 and TRBJ2-1, with 8 bases lining up with TRBD2. The CDR3 consists of 16 residues. Germline CDR1 is SQVTM and CDR2 is ANQGSEA. The junction had 6 bases not matched to a gene; V was cut back by 1 base and J by 1 base. CDR3 in amino acids: CSVEAPRGGSYNEQFF. The CDR3 region has the DNA TGCAGCGTTGAAGCCCCCCGGGGGGGTTCCTACAATGAGCAGTTCTTC.

The V gene is TRBV28, the J gene TRBJ2-5; D not certain. CDR1 and CDR2 (germline): MDHEN, SYDVKM. V was shortened by 4 bases and J by 2 bases, with 8 bases between the two germline ends. This CDR3 is built from 13 residues. The CDR3 is CASSYRRQETQYF. In nucleotides, the CDR3 is TGTGCCAGCAGTTATAGACGTCAAGAGACCCAGTACTTC.

The chain has TRBV7-9 and TRBJ2-7; D call uncertain. This CDR3 has 12 residues. The V and J ends lost 0 bases and 5 bases respectively, with 5 bases between them. The germline gives CDR1 SEHNR, CDR2 FQNEAQ (reference sequence). The CDR3 protein is CASSLAPDEQYF. Written as DNA, the CDR3 is TGTGCCAGCAGCTTAGCGCCCGACGAGCAGTACTTC.

The chain has TRBV4-3 and TRBJ2-7; 11 nucleotides align to TRBD1. The CDR3 has 14 amino acids. Germline V gene data show CDR1 as LGHNA and CDR2 as YSLEER. V gave up 8 bases and J gave up 6 bases; unmatched junction bases: 9. CDR3 loop: CASRTGTGGGEQYF. The CDR3 nucleotides are TGCGCCAGCCGCACCGGGACAGGGGGAGGCGAGCAGTACTTC.

The genes are TRBV29-1 and TRBJ2-1; D remains ambiguous. In germline, CDR1 is SQVTM, CDR2 ANQGSEA. CDR3 length: 16 amino acids. The ends were cut back, 4 bases at V and 7 bases at J, with 23 bases in the middle. DNA for the CDR3: TGCAGCGTTGTGCCCGTCGACTTTGCGGAGATAAATGAGCAGTTCTTC. Translated, it gives CSVVPVDFAEINEQFF.

This chain links TRBV25-1 with TRBJ2-1; D gene uncertain. Per the germline V gene, CDR1 is MGHDK and CDR2 is SYGVNS. The CDR3 totals 11 residues. V was cut by 3 bases and J by 10 bases, with 7 bases left in between. CDR3 coding DNA: TGTGCCAGCAGTGATTTCCGGGAGCAGTTCTTC. Translating gives CASSDFREQFF.

Regarding this clone: This specimen includes other DNA sequences encoding the same CDR3. V usage is TRBV7-9 and J usage is TRBJ2-7, with TRBD1 identical over 9 bases. CDR1 SEHNR and CDR2 FQNEAQ come from the germline V gene (reference sequence). CDR3 length equals 14 residues. J gave up 6 bases and V 1 base, and 4 bases lay outside the gene matches. This chain's CDR3 is CASSLGGQGGEQYF. The CDR3 nucleotides are TGTGCCAGCAGCTTAGGGGGACAGGGAGGCGAGCAGTACTTC.

The chain recombines TRBV29-1 with TRBJ2-1; D gene uncertain. Germline V gene lookup returns CDR1 SQVTM and CDR2 ANQGSEA. V was pared by 8 bases and J by 3 bases, with 8 bases between. The CDR3 spans 11 residues. This CDR3 is CSSRVYNEQFF. DNA for the CDR3: TGCAGCTCCCGAGTCTACAATGAGCAGTTCTTC.

This clone was found once. V gene TRBV11-2 combines with J gene TRBJ2-5; possible D gene TRBD1, 5 bases. CDR1 SGHAT and CDR2 FQNNGV come from the germline V gene. The CDR3 contains 18 residues. V shed 3 bases and J shed 0 bases, with 20 bases lying between them. The CDR3 loop reads CASSFKTETQSNQETQYF. The CDR3 DNA reads TGTGCCAGCAGCTTCAAGACAGAAACGCAGTCAAACCAAGAGACCCAGTACTTC.

The genes are TRBV21-1 and TRBJ1-4. TRBV21-1 is a listed pseudogene. This CDR3 is built from 12 residues. The CDR3 DNA follows: TGTGCCAGCAGCAAGGGGTGGAGGCGATTGTTTTTT. Amino acids: CASSKGWRRLFF.

The rearrangement joins TRBV11-2 to TRBJ2-7; TRBD2 aligns across 12 bases. The CDR3 spans 16 residues. The V and J ends lost 6 bases and 13 bases, in that order; junction bases with no gene match: 19. Germline CDR1 is SGHAT and CDR2 is FQNNGV. The CDR3 region has the DNA TGTGCCAGCAGAACCTCCGGGGGGCGACTAGCGGGAGCCAAATACTTC. It yields the protein CASRTSGGRLAGAKYF. Full variable domain (missing parts from reference TRBV11-2 and TRBJ2-7): EAGVAQSPRYKIIEKRQSVAFWCNPISGHATLYWYQQILGQGPKLLIQFQNNGVVDDSQLPKDRFSAERLKGVDSTLKIQPAKLEDSAVYLCASRTSGGRLAGAKYFGPGTRLTVT.